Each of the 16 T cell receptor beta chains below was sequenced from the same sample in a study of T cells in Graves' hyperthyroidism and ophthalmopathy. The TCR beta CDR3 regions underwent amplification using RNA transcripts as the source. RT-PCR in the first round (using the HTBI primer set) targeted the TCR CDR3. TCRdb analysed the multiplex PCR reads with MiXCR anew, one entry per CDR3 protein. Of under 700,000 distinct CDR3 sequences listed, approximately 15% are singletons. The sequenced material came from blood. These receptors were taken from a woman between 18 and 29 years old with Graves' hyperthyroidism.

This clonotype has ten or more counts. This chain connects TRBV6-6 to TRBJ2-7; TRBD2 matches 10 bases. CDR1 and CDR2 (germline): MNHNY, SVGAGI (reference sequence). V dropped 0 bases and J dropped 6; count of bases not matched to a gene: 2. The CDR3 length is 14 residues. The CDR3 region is CASSYSLAGAEQYF. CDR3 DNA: TGTGCCAGCAGTTACTCTCTAGCGGGAGCCGAGCAGTACTTC.

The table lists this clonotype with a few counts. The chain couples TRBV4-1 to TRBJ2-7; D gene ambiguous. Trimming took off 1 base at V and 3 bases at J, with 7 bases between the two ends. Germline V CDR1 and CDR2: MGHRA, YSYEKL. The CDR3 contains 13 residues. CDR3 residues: CASSQVIFYEQYF. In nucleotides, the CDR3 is TGCGCCAGCAGCCAAGTCATTTTCTACGAGCAGTACTTC.

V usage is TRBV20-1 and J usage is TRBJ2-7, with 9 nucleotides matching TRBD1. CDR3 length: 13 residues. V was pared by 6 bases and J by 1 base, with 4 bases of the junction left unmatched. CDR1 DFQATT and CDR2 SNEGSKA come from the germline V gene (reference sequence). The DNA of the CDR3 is TGCAGTGCAGGGACAGGGAATTCCTACGAGCAGTACTTC. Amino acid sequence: CSAGTGNSYEQYF.

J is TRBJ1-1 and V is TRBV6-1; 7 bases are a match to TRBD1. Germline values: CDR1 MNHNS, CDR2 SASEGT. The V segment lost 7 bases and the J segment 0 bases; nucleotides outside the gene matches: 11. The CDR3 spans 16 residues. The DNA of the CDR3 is TGTGCCAGCATTGGAATCGGGACAGTCTTGAACACTGAAGCTTTCTTT. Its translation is CASIGIGTVLNTEAFF.

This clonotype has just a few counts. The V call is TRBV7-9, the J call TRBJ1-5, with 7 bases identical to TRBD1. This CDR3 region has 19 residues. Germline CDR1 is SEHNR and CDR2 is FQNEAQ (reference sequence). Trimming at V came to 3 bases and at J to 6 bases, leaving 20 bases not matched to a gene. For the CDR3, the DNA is TGTGCCAGCAGCTTCTTTGCGATGGGATCGGGACAGTATTTTCAGCCCCAGCATTTT. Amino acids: CASSFFAMGSGQYFQPQHF.

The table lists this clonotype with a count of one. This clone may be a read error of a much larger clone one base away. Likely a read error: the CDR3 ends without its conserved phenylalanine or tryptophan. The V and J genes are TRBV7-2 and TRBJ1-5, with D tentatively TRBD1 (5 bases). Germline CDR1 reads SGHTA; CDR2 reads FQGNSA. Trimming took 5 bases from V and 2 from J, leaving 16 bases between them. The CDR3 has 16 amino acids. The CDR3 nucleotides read TGTGCCAGCAGCGAGGGGTTCACCGTACGCAATCAGCCCCAGCATCTT. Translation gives CASSEGFTVRNQPQHL.

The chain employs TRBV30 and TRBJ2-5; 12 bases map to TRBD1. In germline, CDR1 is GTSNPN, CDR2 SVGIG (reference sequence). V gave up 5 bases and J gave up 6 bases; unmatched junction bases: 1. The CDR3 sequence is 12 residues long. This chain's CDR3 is CAWGDRGQTQYF. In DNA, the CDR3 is TGTGCCTGGGGGGACAGGGGGCAGACCCAGTACTTC. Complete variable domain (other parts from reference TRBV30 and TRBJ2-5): SQTIHQWPATLVQPVGSPLSLECTVEGTSNPNLYWYRQAAGRGLQLLFYSVGIGQISSEVPQNLSASRPQDRQFILSSKKLLLSDSGFYLCAWGDRGQTQYFGPGTRLLVL.

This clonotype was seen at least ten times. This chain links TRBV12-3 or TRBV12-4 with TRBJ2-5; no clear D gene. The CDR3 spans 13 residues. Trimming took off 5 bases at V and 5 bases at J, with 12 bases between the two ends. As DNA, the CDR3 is TGTGCCAGCAGTCACCTTGACTGGGAGACCCAGTACTTC. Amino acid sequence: CASSHLDWETQYF.

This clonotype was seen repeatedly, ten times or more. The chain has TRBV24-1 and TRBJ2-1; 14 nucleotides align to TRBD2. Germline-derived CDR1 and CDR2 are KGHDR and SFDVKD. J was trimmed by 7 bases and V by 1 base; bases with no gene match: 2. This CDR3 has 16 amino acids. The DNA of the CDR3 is TGTGCCACCAGTGATTTTCGGACTAGCGGGGGGAATGAGCAGTTCTTC. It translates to CATSDFRTSGGNEQFF.

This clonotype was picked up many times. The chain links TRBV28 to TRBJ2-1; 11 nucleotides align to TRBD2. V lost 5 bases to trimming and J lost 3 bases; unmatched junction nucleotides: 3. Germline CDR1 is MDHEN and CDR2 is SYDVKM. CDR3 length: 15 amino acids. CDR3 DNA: TGTGCCAGCAGTCAACTAGCGGGGGTCTACAATGAGCAGTTCTTC. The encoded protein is CASSQLAGVYNEQFF.

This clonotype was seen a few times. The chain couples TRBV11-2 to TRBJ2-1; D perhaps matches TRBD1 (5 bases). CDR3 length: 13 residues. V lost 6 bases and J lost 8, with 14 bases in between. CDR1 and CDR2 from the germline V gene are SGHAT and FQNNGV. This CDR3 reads CASRTQGSDEQFF. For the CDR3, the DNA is TGTGCCAGCAGAACCCAGGGCTCCGATGAGCAGTTCTTC.

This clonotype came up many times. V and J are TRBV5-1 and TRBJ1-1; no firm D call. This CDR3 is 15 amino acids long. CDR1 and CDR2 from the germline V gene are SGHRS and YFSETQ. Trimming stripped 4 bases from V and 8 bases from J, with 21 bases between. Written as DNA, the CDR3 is TGCGCCAGCAGCGACGAACCGGGCCCTTCATCCGAAGCTTTCTTT. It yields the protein CASSDEPGPSSEAFF.

The CDR3 spells CSTLGEGGQYF. CDR3 bases: TGCAGCACCCTGGGTGAGGGGGGGCAGTATTTT. The rearrangement links TRBV29-1 to TRBJ2-3; D may be TRBD1 or TRBD2 (6 bases each). V was cut by 8 bases and J by 11 bases, with 17 bases left in between. Germline CDR1 and CDR2: SQVTM and ANQGSEA. The CDR3 is 11 amino acids.

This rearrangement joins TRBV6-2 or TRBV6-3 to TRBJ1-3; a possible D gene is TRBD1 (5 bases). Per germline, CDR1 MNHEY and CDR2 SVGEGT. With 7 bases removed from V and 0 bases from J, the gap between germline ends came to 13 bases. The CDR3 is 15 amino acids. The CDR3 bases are TGTGCCAGCATTCCGACAGCTGTCTCTGGAAACACCATATATTTT. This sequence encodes CASIPTAVSGNTIYF.

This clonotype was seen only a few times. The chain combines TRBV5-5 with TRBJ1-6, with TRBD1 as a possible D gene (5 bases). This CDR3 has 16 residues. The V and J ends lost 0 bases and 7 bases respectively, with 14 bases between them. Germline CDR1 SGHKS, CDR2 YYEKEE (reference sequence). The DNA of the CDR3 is TGTGCCAGCAGCTTGGTTGGGGGTCCGGCGAATTCACCCCTCCACTTT. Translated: CASSLVGGPANSPLHF.

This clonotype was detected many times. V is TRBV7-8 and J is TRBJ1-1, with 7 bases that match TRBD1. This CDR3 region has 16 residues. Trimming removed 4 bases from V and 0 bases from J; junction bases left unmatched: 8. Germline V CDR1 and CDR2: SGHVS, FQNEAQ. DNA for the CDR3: TGTGCCAGCAGCTCGAACCCGGGACAGCTGAACACTGAAGCTTTCTTT. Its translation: CASSSNPGQLNTEAFF.